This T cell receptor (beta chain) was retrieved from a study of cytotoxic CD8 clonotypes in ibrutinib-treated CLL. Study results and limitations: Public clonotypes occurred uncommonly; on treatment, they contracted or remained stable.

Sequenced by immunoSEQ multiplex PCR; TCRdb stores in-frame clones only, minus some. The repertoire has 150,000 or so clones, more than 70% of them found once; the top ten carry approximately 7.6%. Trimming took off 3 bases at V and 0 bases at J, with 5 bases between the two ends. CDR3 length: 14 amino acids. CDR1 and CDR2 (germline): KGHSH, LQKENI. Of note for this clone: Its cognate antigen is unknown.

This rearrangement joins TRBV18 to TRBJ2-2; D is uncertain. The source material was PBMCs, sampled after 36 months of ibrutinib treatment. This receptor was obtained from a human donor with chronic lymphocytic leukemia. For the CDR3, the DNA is TGTGCCAGCTCACCTGGTACGAACACCGGGGAGCTGTTTTTT. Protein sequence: CASSPGTNTGELFF.